This TCR beta chain was observed in a study of monozygotic twins with inflammatory bowel disease. Used for each TCR library was around 3.5 ug of total RNA. cDNA for each sample came from eight separate reactions. TCRdb reanalyzed the 5' RACE reads and collapses them to one entry per CDR3 protein, without DNA. Its table lists tens of thousands of distinct CDR3 sequences. This CDR3 is 15 amino acids long. Germline CDR1 and CDR2: SNHLY and FYNNEI. Study conclusions and caveats: By inverse Simpson index, TCRbeta diversity was lower in IBD patients than in healthy co-twins. Nothing supported a single strong signal or clonotype that was associated with IBD.

In the case of this clonotype: What it recognizes is unknown.

The chain couples TRBV2 to TRBJ1-3; as DNA is missing, the TRBD1 call by TCRdb cannot be tested. Sequenced sample: blood. This clonotype originated in a human donor with ulcerative colitis or Crohn's disease, or a healthy co-twin of an affected twin (not recorded which). The CDR3 sequence is CASRTTVSSGNTIYF.